This T cell receptor (beta chain) was sequenced for a study of blood T cell repertoires in COVID-19. As for the study in general: The cDNA or gDNA used as material had been derived from T cells, B-cell-depleted T cells, or PBMCs.

As handled by the study authors: Counts of nucleated cells, estimated from reference gene primer amplification, were obtained. Produced via immunoSEQ multiplex PCR; TCRdb's table is partial and in-frame only. V and J calls and clone size are copied from that table; D and trimming were computed from the DNA. In the table there are around 170,000 clones, 88% of which are singletons. The germline gives CDR1 MNHEY, CDR2 SVGAGI. The length of the CDR3 is 12 residues. V gave up 6 bases and J gave up 7 bases; unmatched junction bases: 2. The sample consisted of peripheral blood. The sequence derives from a man aged 55 to 69 with acute or convalescent COVID-19. This chain uses TRBV6-5 with TRBJ2-1; TRBD1 aligns across 8 bases. The CDR3 bases are TGTGCCAGCAGCAACAGGGGGAATGAGCAGTTCTTC. Protein sequence: CASSNRGNEQFF.